The clone carrying this T cell receptor beta chain was recorded once. The CDR3 has 14 residues. V gave up 6 bases and J gave up 7 bases, with 13 bases separating them. Per the germline V gene, CDR1 is SNHLY and CDR2 is FYNNEI. Selection for sequencing was limited to patients who had shown CD8+CD57+ cell expansion by flow cytometry. Patients, without exception, had severe acquired aplastic anemia. It was genomic DNA that served as the template for profiling TCR beta VDJ and CDR3. TCRdb passed the reads through MiXCR, listing each CDR3 protein once. The sample lists approximately 300,000 distinct CDR3 sequences, under 65% occurring once. This sample is part of a study of CD8+CD57+ T cells in acquired aplastic anemia. Turning to the study itself: Sorted CD4+ and CD8+ cells gave a mean 3.2 ug DNA, range 0.2 to 27.4 ug.

The TCR was taken from a human donor with aplastic anemia. Material for sequencing was sorted CD4+, CD8+, or CD8+CD57+ T cells (not recorded which) from PBMCs. The chain has TRBV2 and TRBJ1-6, with D unclear. This CDR3 is CASRMSSENSPLHF. For the CDR3, the DNA is TGTGCCAGCAGGATGAGCAGCGAGAATTCACCCCTCCACTTT.